These T cell receptor beta chains were read from a single sample in a study of OX40 agonist ivuxolimab in advanced cancers. Data came from immunoSEQ multiplex PCR; TCRdb stores just in-frame clones and leaves some out. The sample shows some 98,000 clones, about nine tenths of them seen only once. The sample here was CD4+ or CD8+ T cells sorted from blood, taken in a trial of the OX40 agonist ivuxolimab. These receptor sequences come from an adult with an advanced solid tumor such as melanoma, head and neck, liver or kidney cancer. Both conserved end residues are part of each CDR3. Each record gives: clone size, V gene, D gene, J gene, CDR3 DNA, CDR3 protein. D genes are given only for firm matches. Expanded clones get a size class; other rows say once, few or many, or leave the size out.

clone size: .
V gene: TRBV11-3
D gene: TRBD2
J gene: TRBJ2-1
CDR3 DNA: TGTGCCAGCAGCTTAGGAATAGCGGGGGGCTACAATGAGCAGTTCTTC
CDR3 protein: CASSLGIAGGYNEQFF

clone size: .
V gene: TRBV2
D gene: TRBD1
J gene: TRBJ1-2
CDR3 DNA: TGTGCCAGCATTTATTATGGAGGGGGCGACTATGGCTACACCTTC
CDR3 protein: CASIYYGGGDYGYTF

clone size: .
V gene: TRBV11-1
D gene: TRBD2
J gene: TRBJ2-1
CDR3 DNA: TGTGCCAGCAGCCCTCGCGGGGGGGGGTACAATGAGCAGTTCTTC
CDR3 protein: CASSPRGGGYNEQFF

clone size: once
V gene: TRBV9
D gene: .
J gene: TRBJ2-2
CDR3 DNA: TGTGCCAGCAGCGTAGGCAGGGCAAACACCGGGGAGCTGTTTTTT
CDR3 protein: CASSVGRANTGELFF

clone size: .
V gene: TRBV5-1
D gene: .
J gene: TRBJ2-5
CDR3 DNA: TGCGCCAGCAGCTTGGACAGAACCGAGACCCAGTACTTC
CDR3 protein: CASSLDRTETQYF

clone size: .
V gene: TRBV9
D gene: .
J gene: TRBJ2-1
CDR3 DNA: TGTGCCAGCAGCGTAGATGTGCGGGGCTATAATGAGCAGTTCTTC
CDR3 protein: CASSVDVRGYNEQFF

clone size: .
V gene: TRBV19
D gene: .
J gene: TRBJ1-1
CDR3 DNA: TGTGCCAGTAGTATTGACGGGCAGGGACCCAGGGGAGCTTTCTTT
CDR3 protein: CASSIDGQGPRGAFF

clone size: .
V gene: TRBV30
D gene: .
J gene: TRBJ1-6
CDR3 DNA: TGTGCCTGGACAGGGCGGTCGGGTAATTCACCCCTCCACTTT
CDR3 protein: CAWTGRSGNSPLHF

clone size: .
V gene: TRBV5-4
D gene: TRBD1
J gene: TRBJ1-2
CDR3 DNA: TGTGCCAGCAGCTTGAACAGGGGATATGGCTACACCTTC
CDR3 protein: CASSLNRGYGYTF

clone size: .
V gene: TRBV2
D gene: .
J gene: TRBJ2-2
CDR3 DNA: TGTGCCAGCAGCGTAATTGGCCAGGGACCGAACACCGGGGAGCTGTTTTTT
CDR3 protein: CASSVIGQGPNTGELFF

clone size: .
V gene: TRBV7-8
D gene: .
J gene: TRBJ2-3
CDR3 DNA: TGTGCCAGCAGCCAAATAGCGGCAAGCACAGATACGCAGTATTTT
CDR3 protein: CASSQIAASTDTQYF

clone size: .
V gene: TRBV30
D gene: .
J gene: TRBJ2-7
CDR3 DNA: TGTGCCTGGAGTGTACGGGGACAAAGGTCCCGCCGAGGCTACGAGCAGTACTTC
CDR3 protein: CAWSVRGQRSRRGYEQYF

clone size: .
V gene: TRBV5-5
D gene: TRBD1
J gene: TRBJ2-7
CDR3 DNA: TGTGCCAGCAGCACCGCGGACAGGGGTCTGTACGAGCAGTACTTC
CDR3 protein: CASSTADRGLYEQYF

clone size: .
V gene: TRBV29-1
D gene: .
J gene: TRBJ2-3
CDR3 DNA: TGCAGCACTTCGCCTCCCGGGGGCGCGACAGATACGCAGTATTTT
CDR3 protein: CSTSPPGGATDTQYF

clone size: .
V gene: TRBV5-8
D gene: .
J gene: TRBJ2-6
CDR3 DNA: TGTGCCAGCAGCGCTGGCTTCTCTGGGGCCAACGTCCTGACTTTC
CDR3 protein: CASSAGFSGANVLTF

clone size: .
V gene: TRBV25-1
D gene: TRBD1
J gene: TRBJ1-3
CDR3 DNA: TGTGCCAGCAGTGGGATTACGGACAGGGCTGGAAACACCATATATTTT
CDR3 protein: CASSGITDRAGNTIYF

clone size: .
V gene: TRBV5-4
D gene: TRBD1
J gene: TRBJ1-3
CDR3 DNA: TGTGCCAGCAGCCCACAGGGGGCCAGAAACACCATATATTTT
CDR3 protein: CASSPQGARNTIYF

clone size: .
V gene: TRBV10-3
D gene: TRBD1
J gene: TRBJ2-7
CDR3 DNA: TGTGCCATCAGTCGAGAGACAGGGGCCTACGAGCAGTACTTC
CDR3 protein: CAISRETGAYEQYF

clone size: .
V gene: TRBV11-3
D gene: TRBD1
J gene: TRBJ2-2
CDR3 DNA: TGTGCCAGCAGCTTAGCCAAGGACAGGGGTGGGACCGGGGAGCTGTTTTTT
CDR3 protein: CASSLAKDRGGTGELFF

clone size: .
V gene: TRBV27
D gene: .
J gene: TRBJ2-5
CDR3 DNA: TGTGCCAGCAGTTTAAGTGTTGGGGCTTGGGAGACCCAGTACTTC
CDR3 protein: CASSLSVGAWETQYF

clone size: .
V gene: TRBV5-1
D gene: .
J gene: TRBJ2-2
CDR3 DNA: TGCGCCAGCAGCTTGTCTCGGGGCTCCGGGGAGCTGTTTTTT
CDR3 protein: CASSLSRGSGELFF

clone size: .
V gene: TRBV4-1
D gene: .
J gene: TRBJ2-1
CDR3 DNA: TGCGCCAGCAGCCCAGTAAGGAAATCCTCCTACAATGAGCAGTTCTTC
CDR3 protein: CASSPVRKSSYNEQFF

clone size: .
V gene: TRBV9
D gene: .
J gene: TRBJ1-1
CDR3 DNA: TGTGCCAGCAGCGTAGCTACAGTCGGGGAAGCTTTCTTT
CDR3 protein: CASSVATVGEAFF

clone size: once
V gene: TRBV6-1
D gene: .
J gene: TRBJ1-5
CDR3 DNA: TGTGCCAGCAGCGACAAACACAATCAGCCCCAGCATTTT
CDR3 protein: CASSDKHNQPQHF

clone size: few
V gene: TRBV6-5
D gene: .
J gene: TRBJ1-6
CDR3 DNA: TGTGCCAGCACCCGCCTGGAGGGGGAATCACCCCTCCACTTT
CDR3 protein: CASTRLEGESPLHF

clone size: .
V gene: TRBV27
D gene: TRBD1
J gene: TRBJ2-5
CDR3 DNA: TGTGCCAGCAGTAGACAGGGGGCAAAAGAGACCCAGTACTTC
CDR3 protein: CASSRQGAKETQYF

clone size: .
V gene: TRBV2
D gene: .
J gene: TRBJ1-6
CDR3 DNA: TGTGCCAGCAGTGACATCCCTCCGAGGGGGGGCTCAAGCTCCTATAATTCACCCCTCCACTTT
CDR3 protein: CASSDIPPRGGSSSYNSPLHF

clone size: .
V gene: TRBV7-9
D gene: .
J gene: TRBJ2-7
CDR3 DNA: TGTGCCAGCAGCTCATACTACGAGCAGTACTTC
CDR3 protein: CASSSYYEQYF

clone size: .
V gene: TRBV6-1
D gene: .
J gene: TRBJ2-1
CDR3 DNA: TGTGCCTCGACGGAAATGGGGGGCTTTACTAATGAGCAGTTCTTC
CDR3 protein: CASTEMGGFTNEQFF

clone size: .
V gene: TRBV5-1
D gene: TRBD2
J gene: TRBJ2-3
CDR3 DNA: TGCGCCAGCAGCAGGACTAGCCAGAGGGAAGATACGCAGTATTTT
CDR3 protein: CASSRTSQREDTQYF

clone size: .
V gene: TRBV29-1
D gene: .
J gene: TRBJ2-3
CDR3 DNA: TGCAGCGTTGAACGGACGGCCAGAGATACGCAGTATTTT
CDR3 protein: CSVERTARDTQYF

clone size: .
V gene: TRBV6-6
D gene: .
J gene: TRBJ1-5
CDR3 DNA: TGTGCCAGCAGTTTAAACAGTGGAAATCAGCCCCAGCATTTT
CDR3 protein: CASSLNSGNQPQHF

clone size: .
V gene: TRBV19
D gene: .
J gene: TRBJ2-7
CDR3 DNA: TGTGCCAGTAGTATCCGGGACAGCGGGTACGAGCAGTACTTC
CDR3 protein: CASSIRDSGYEQYF

clone size: .
V gene: TRBV7-6
D gene: TRBD1
J gene: TRBJ1-2
CDR3 DNA: TGTGCCAGCAGCAGCCGCGGACAGGGCGGCGGCTACACCTTC
CDR3 protein: CASSSRGQGGGYTF

clone size: .
V gene: TRBV7-2
D gene: .
J gene: TRBJ2-2
CDR3 DNA: TGTGCCAGCAGCTTAGGAACAGGGACCGGGGAGCTGTTTTTT
CDR3 protein: CASSLGTGTGELFF

clone size: once
V gene: TRBV18
D gene: TRBD1
J gene: TRBJ1-2
CDR3 DNA: TGTGCCAGCTCACTAGGAGGGGGCGAGGGCTACACCTTC
CDR3 protein: CASSLGGGEGYTF

clone size: .
V gene: TRBV27
D gene: TRBD1
J gene: TRBJ2-4
CDR3 DNA: TGTGCCAGCAGTTTGGGTTTGGGACAGCAGTACTTC
CDR3 protein: CASSLGLGQQYF

clone size: .
V gene: TRBV13
D gene: TRBD2
J gene: TRBJ2-3
CDR3 DNA: TGTGCCAGCAGCTCGCGGACTAGCGGGGGGGCGAAAGATACGCAGTATTTT
CDR3 protein: CASSSRTSGGAKDTQYF

clone size: once
V gene: TRBV19
D gene: TRBD1
J gene: TRBJ1-1
CDR3 DNA: TGTGCCAGTAGGAGGCAGGGGGCAAACACTGAAGCTTTCTTT
CDR3 protein: CASRRQGANTEAFF

clone size: .
V gene: TRBV2
D gene: .
J gene: TRBJ2-2
CDR3 DNA: TGTGCCAGCAGTGATAGAGGGACCGGGGAGCTGTTTTTT
CDR3 protein: CASSDRGTGELFF

clone size: once
V gene: TRBV29-1
D gene: .
J gene: TRBJ1-1
CDR3 DNA: TGCAGCGTTACCCAAAGGGCCAACTCCTTTACGAACACTGAAGCTTTCTTT
CDR3 protein: CSVTQRANSFTNTEAFF

clone size: .
V gene: TRBV7-2
D gene: .
J gene: TRBJ1-1
CDR3 DNA: TGTGCCAGCAGCATGGGTCCTTTAAACACTGAAGCTTTCTTT
CDR3 protein: CASSMGPLNTEAFF